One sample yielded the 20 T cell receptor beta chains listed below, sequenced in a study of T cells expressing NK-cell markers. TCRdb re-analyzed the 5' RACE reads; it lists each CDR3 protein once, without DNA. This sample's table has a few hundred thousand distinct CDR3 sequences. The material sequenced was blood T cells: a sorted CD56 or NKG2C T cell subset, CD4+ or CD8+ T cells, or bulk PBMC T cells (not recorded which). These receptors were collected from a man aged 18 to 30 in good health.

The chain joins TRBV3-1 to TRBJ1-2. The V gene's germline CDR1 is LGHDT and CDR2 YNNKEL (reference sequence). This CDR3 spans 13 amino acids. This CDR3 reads CASSHPAAYGYTF.

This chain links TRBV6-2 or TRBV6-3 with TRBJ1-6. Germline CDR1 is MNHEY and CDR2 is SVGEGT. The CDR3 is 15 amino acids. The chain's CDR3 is CASSYPGRMNSPLHF.

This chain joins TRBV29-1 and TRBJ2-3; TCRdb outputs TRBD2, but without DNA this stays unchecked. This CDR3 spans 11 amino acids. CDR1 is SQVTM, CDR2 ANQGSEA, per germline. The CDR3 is CSVASGRNLDF.

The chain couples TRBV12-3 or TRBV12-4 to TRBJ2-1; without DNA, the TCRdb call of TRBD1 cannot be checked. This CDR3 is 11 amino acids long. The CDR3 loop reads CASRMDREQFF.

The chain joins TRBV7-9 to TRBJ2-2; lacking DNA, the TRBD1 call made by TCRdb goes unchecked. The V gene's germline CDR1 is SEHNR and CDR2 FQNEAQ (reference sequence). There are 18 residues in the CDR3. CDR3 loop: CALRDLGQGKSNTGELFF.

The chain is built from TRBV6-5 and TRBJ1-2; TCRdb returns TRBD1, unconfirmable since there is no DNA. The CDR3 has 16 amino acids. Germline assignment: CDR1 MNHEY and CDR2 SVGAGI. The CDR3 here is CASSYWGGRDTDGYTF.

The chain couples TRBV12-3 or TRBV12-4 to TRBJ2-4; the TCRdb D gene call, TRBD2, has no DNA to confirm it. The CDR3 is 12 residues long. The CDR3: CASSVTSGTKYF.

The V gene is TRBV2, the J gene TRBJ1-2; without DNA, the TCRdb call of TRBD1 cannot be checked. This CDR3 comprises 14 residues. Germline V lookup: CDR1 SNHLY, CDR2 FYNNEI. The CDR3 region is CASTQDRANYGYTF.

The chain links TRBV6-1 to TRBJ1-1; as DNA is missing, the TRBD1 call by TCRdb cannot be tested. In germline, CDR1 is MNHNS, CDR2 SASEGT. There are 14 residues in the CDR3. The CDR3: CASTPQSMNTEAFF.

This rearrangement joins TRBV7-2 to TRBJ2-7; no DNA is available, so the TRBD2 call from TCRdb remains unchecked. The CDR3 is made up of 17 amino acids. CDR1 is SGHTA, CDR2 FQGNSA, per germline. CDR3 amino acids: CASSPRGTSGSYYEQYF.

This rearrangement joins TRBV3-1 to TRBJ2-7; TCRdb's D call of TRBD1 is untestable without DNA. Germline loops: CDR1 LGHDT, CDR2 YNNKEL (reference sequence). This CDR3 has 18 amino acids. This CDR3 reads CASSQELGAWRTNYEQYF.

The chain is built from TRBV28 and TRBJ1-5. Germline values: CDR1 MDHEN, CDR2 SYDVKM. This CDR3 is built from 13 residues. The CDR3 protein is CASRIGSPGPQHF. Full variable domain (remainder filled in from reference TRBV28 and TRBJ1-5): DVKVTQSSRYLVKRTGEKVFLECVQDMDHENMFWYRQDPGLGLRLIYFSYDVKMKEKGDIPEGYSVSREKKERFSLILESASTNQTSMYLCASRIGSPGPQHFGDGTRLSIL.

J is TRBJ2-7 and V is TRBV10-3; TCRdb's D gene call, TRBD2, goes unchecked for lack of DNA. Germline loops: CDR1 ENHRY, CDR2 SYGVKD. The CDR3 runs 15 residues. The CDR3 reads CAISDSSGRSYEQYF.

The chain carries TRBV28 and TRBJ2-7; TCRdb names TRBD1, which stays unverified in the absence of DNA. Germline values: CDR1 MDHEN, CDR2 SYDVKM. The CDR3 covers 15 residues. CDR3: CASTLDRLSSYEQYF.

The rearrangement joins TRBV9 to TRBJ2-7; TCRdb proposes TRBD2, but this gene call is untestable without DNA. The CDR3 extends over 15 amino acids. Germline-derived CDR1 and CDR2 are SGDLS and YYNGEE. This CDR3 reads CASSVGADGNGEQYF.

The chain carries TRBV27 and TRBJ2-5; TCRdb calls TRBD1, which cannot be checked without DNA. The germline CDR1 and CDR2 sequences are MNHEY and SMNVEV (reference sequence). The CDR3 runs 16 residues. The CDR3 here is CASILSRDRVDKTQYF.

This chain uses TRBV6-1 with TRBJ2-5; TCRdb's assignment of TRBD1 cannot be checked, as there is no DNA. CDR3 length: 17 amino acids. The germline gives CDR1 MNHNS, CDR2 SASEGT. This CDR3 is CASSRAGTHTGQETQYF.

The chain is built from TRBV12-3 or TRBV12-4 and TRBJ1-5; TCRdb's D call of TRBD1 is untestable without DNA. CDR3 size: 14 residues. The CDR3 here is CASRGDTSNQPQHF.

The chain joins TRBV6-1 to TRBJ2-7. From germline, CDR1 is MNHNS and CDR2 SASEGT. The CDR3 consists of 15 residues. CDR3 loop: CASRFNLDGAYEQYF.

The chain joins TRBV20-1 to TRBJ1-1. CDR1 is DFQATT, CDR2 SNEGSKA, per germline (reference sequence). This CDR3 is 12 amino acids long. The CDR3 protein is CSASRSLAEAFF.